Each of the 9 T cell receptor beta chains below was sequenced from the same sample in a study of shared clonotypes between healthy human individuals. The repertoire was sequenced with immunoSEQ multiplex PCR; TCRdb's copy has only in-frame clones and lacks some. The table shows around 980,000 clones, with about four fifths occurring only once. Sequencing used memory CD4+ T cells from PBMCs. Subset specified: CD45RA-negative fraction. The receptors come from a man between 18 and 35 years old in good health. Some clones in this sample may be carry-over from other donors' samples.

V gene TRBV19 combines with J gene TRBJ1-2; D gene ambiguous. This CDR3 is built from 12 residues. Trimming stripped 0 bases from V and 8 bases from J, with 7 bases between. Looked up from germline, CDR1 is LNHDA and CDR2 is SQIVND (reference sequence). CDR3 loop: CASSIDNWGYTF. CDR3 DNA: TGTGCCAGTAGTATAGACAACTGGGGCTACACCTTC.

The V and J genes are TRBV5-5 and TRBJ2-1; D is possibly TRBD1 (5 bases). V was pared by 0 bases and J by 5 bases, with 9 bases between. The CDR3 sequence is 14 residues long. Germline V gene sequence: CDR1 SGHKS, CDR2 YYEKEE (reference sequence). The DNA of the CDR3 is TGTGCCAGCAGCTTGGCCCCCAGGGACAATGAGCAGTTCTTC. This encodes CASSLAPRDNEQFF. Complete variable domain (other parts from reference TRBV5-5 and TRBJ2-1): DAGVTQSPTHLIKTRGQQVTLRCSPISGHKSVSWYQQVLGQGPQFIFQYYEKEERGRGNFPDRFSARQFPNYSSELNVNALLLGDSALYLCASSLAPRDNEQFFGPGTRLTVL.

The chain joins TRBV27 to TRBJ2-5, with D possibly matching TRBD1 (6 bases). V gave up 3 bases and J gave up 5 bases, with 10 bases separating them. The CDR3 covers 13 residues. In germline, CDR1 is MNHEY, CDR2 SMNVEV (reference sequence). The CDR3 DNA follows: TGTGCCAGCAGTTTGAGACAGGACGAGACCCAGTACTTC. Protein product: CASSLRQDETQYF.

The J gene is TRBJ2-1, the V gene TRBV6-1, with a possible D match to TRBD1 (5 bases). The CDR3 extends over 16 amino acids. Trimming left V 0 bases short and J 2 bases short, with 11 bases between. Germline V CDR1 and CDR2: MNHNS, SASEGT. The CDR3 reads CASSEAFGRAYNEQFF. Here the CDR3 DNA reads TGTGCCAGCAGTGAAGCGTTTGGCAGGGCCTACAATGAGCAGTTCTTC.

This clone has a handful of counts. Other DNA sequences in this sample translate to the same CDR3. The chain has TRBV5-4 and TRBJ2-2; D remains unclear. Germline assignment: CDR1 SGHNT and CDR2 YYREEE (reference sequence). Trimming took off 0 bases at V and 2 bases at J, with 8 bases between the two ends. There are 15 residues in the CDR3. The CDR3 here is CASSLGAGNTGELFF. Here the CDR3 DNA reads TGTGCCAGCAGCTTGGGCGCAGGTAACACCGGGGAGCTGTTTTTT.

As concerns this clone: In the same sample, other DNA sequences code for this CDR3. The gene calls are TRBV20-1 and TRBJ2-2; D remains unclear. The V end was cut by 3 bases, the J end by 5 bases, with 4 bases between. Germline CDR1 and CDR2: DFQATT and SNEGSKA (reference sequence). The CDR3 consists of 11 residues. The CDR3 here is CSARGTGELFF. CDR3 nucleotides: TGCAGTGCTAGGGGGACCGGGGAGCTGTTTTTT.

In DNA, the CDR3 is TGTGCCAGCACCAGTCAGGGGAGGGAGACCCAGTACTTC. Translation gives CASTSQGRETQYF. V usage is TRBV28 and J usage is TRBJ2-5; perhaps D is TRBD1 or TRBD2 (6 bases each). V dropped 7 bases and J dropped 5 bases, with 14 bases sitting between them. This CDR3 contains 13 residues. The germline gives CDR1 MDHEN, CDR2 SYDVKM.

This chain links TRBV5-1 with TRBJ1-5; perhaps TRBD1 as D (5 bases). With 4 bases removed from V and 1 base from J, the gap between germline ends came to 12 bases. This CDR3 is built from 15 residues. In germline, CDR1 is SGHRS, CDR2 YFSETQ. The CDR3 loop reads CASSPGTMSNQPQHF. In nucleotides, the CDR3 is TGCGCCAGCAGCCCCGGGACCATGAGCAATCAGCCCCAGCATTTT.

This clone was detected only a few times. This chain joins TRBV5-1 and TRBJ2-7; a possible D gene is TRBD2 (5 bases). Germline V CDR1 and CDR2: SGHRS, YFSETQ. V shed 6 bases and J shed 7 bases, with 14 bases lying between them. CDR3 length: 12 amino acids. The chain's CDR3 is CASTYRSGEQYF. The CDR3 DNA reads TGCGCCAGCACGTACCGCTCGGGAGAGCAGTACTTC.